Each of the 25 T cell receptor beta chains below was sequenced from the same sample in a study of shared clonotypes between healthy human individuals. Cells designated naive CD8 were CD45RO-negative and were positively selected for CCR7, with terminally differentiated effector memory CD45RA+ cells excluded. TCRdb's copy holds only in-frame clones and misses some; the assay was immunoSEQ multiplex PCR. The sample lists about 2.1 million clones; 90% to 95% were seen once. The sequenced sample consisted of naive CD8+ T cells from PBMCs. All receptors come from a man aged 18 to 29 in good health. Some clones in this sample may be carry-over from other donors' samples.

The V call is TRBV29-1, the J call TRBJ2-1; TRBD1 aligns across 7 bases. This CDR3 contains 12 residues. The V gene's germline CDR1 is SQVTM and CDR2 ANQGSEA. The trim removed 7 bases at V and 7 bases at J, leaving 7 bases unmatched. CDR3 DNA: TGCAGCGACCGGGACAGTGCGAATGAGCAGTTCTTC. It encodes CSDRDSANEQFF.

On this clone itself: In the same sample, other DNA sequences code for this CDR3. The J gene is TRBJ2-7, the V gene TRBV9; D is possibly TRBD2 (5 bases). Germline V gives CDR1 SGDLS, CDR2 YYNGEE. The CDR3 covers 13 residues. Trimming shortened V by 2 bases and J by 4 bases, and 10 bases separated the two germline ends. The CDR3 sequence is CASSVGASYEQYF. The CDR3, as DNA: TGTGCCAGCAGCGTGGGAGCGTCATACGAGCAGTACTTC.

The chain employs TRBV9 and TRBJ2-5; TRBD1 matches at 9 bases. The CDR3 is 16 amino acids. Germline-derived CDR1 and CDR2 are SGDLS and YYNGEE. The junction had 8 bases not matched to a gene; V was cut back by 0 bases and J by 5 bases. This chain's CDR3 is CASSVARDRVGETQYF. The CDR3, as DNA: TGTGCCAGCAGCGTAGCAAGGGACAGGGTGGGGGAGACCCAGTACTTC.

The chain employs TRBV7-9 and TRBJ1-2; D might be TRBD1 (5 bases). CDR1 SEHNR and CDR2 FQNEAQ come from the germline V gene (reference sequence). This CDR3 contains 14 residues. Trimming pared 2 bases from V and 8 bases from J, leaving 15 bases between. This chain's CDR3 is CASSLSEGLGGYTF. The CDR3 DNA follows: TGTGCCAGCAGCTTATCTGAGGGACTAGGCGGCTACACCTTC.

J is TRBJ1-2 and V is TRBV6-4, with TRBD1 matching 9 bases. CDR3 length: 15 residues. V shed 0 bases and J 6 bases; nucleotides not matched to a gene: 5. Germline CDR1 MRHNA, CDR2 SNTAGT. The DNA of the CDR3 is TGTGCCAGCAGTGACTCGAAAACAGGGGGCGATGGCTACACCTTC. Its translation is CASSDSKTGGDGYTF.

The rearrangement links TRBV5-1 to TRBJ2-2; 9 nucleotides align to TRBD2. V was pared by 0 bases and J by 7 bases, with 7 bases of the junction left unmatched. The CDR3 runs 16 residues. Germline CDR1 reads SGHRS; CDR2 reads YFSETQ. CDR3 sequence: CASSLALAGRDGELFF. In DNA form, the CDR3 reads TGCGCCAGCAGCTTGGCGCTAGCGGGGCGCGACGGGGAGCTGTTTTTT.

V and J are TRBV5-1 and TRBJ2-5, with D unresolved. Germline loops: CDR1 SGHRS, CDR2 YFSETQ. Trimming shortened V by 0 bases and J by 3 bases, and 12 bases separated the two germline ends. The CDR3 loop spans 15 amino acids. Here the CDR3 DNA reads TGCGCCAGCAGCTTGGTTAGTACCCCAAAAGAGACCCAGTACTTC. Translated, it gives CASSLVSTPKETQYF.

This sequence joins TRBV9 and TRBJ2-7; TRBD1 agrees at 7 bases. The CDR3 contains 15 residues. The trim removed 0 bases at V and 4 bases at J, leaving 7 bases unmatched. Germline V gene sequence: CDR1 SGDLS, CDR2 YYNGEE. The CDR3 sequence: CASSVGYRGVYEQYF. CDR3 sequence (DNA): TGTGCCAGCAGCGTAGGTTACAGGGGCGTGTACGAGCAGTACTTC.

In DNA form, the CDR3 reads TGCGCCAGCAGCCCCCATGTGACAGGGGGTGATTTGAACACCGGGGAGCTGTTTTTT. It encodes CASSPHVTGGDLNTGELFF. V is TRBV4-3 and J is TRBJ2-2, with 9 bases matching TRBD1. Per germline, CDR1 LGHNA and CDR2 YSLEER. V was pared by 4 bases and J by 1 base, with 13 bases of the junction left unmatched. This CDR3 comprises 19 residues.

This chain uses TRBV6-5 with TRBJ1-6; D not certain. Looked up from germline, CDR1 is MNHEY and CDR2 is SVGAGI. The CDR3 is 15 amino acids. V was trimmed by 6 bases and J by 0 bases, leaving 9 bases between them. This CDR3 is CASRPASSYNSPLHF. The CDR3 nucleotides read TGTGCCAGCAGACCAGCGTCCTCCTATAATTCACCCCTCCACTTT.

This chain uses TRBV4-1 with TRBJ2-1; D is perhaps TRBD2 (5 bases). The CDR3 sequence is 13 residues long. V lost 0 bases and J lost 8, with 8 bases in between. CDR1 is MGHRA and CDR2 is YSYEKL in the germline V gene. CDR3 in DNA: TGCGCCAGCAGCCAAGATCTGGAGGATGAGCAGTTCTTC. This gives the protein CASSQDLEDEQFF.

The chain uses TRBV9 and TRBJ2-4; TRBD2 might be the D (5 bases). Deletions cut 0 bases from V and 7 bases from J, with 14 bases between. The CDR3 runs to 15 residues. Germline V gives CDR1 SGDLS, CDR2 YYNGEE. For the CDR3, the DNA is TGTGCCAGCAGCGTAGCAGGCGACTCGGGGAACATTCAGTACTTC. This codes for CASSVAGDSGNIQYF.

V and J are TRBV5-1 and TRBJ2-3, with D unresolved. Per germline, CDR1 SGHRS and CDR2 YFSETQ. The CDR3 sequence is 16 residues long. V was cut by 2 bases and J by 4 bases, with 17 bases left in between. CDR3 nucleotides: TGCGCCAGCAGCTTAATCTGGGCGCGCCCTGCAGATACGCAGTATTTT. Amino acid sequence: CASSLIWARPADTQYF. Together with reference TRBV5-1 and TRBJ2-3, the CDR3 gives the full variable domain: KAGVTQTPRYLIKTRGQQVTLSCSPISGHRSVSWYQQTPGQGLQFLFEYFSETQRNKGNFPGRFSGRQFSNSRSEMNVSTLELGDSALYLCASSLIWARPADTQYFGPGTRLTVL.

This sequence joins TRBV13 and TRBJ2-1; a possible D gene is TRBD1 (6 bases). Germline loops: CDR1 PRHDT, CDR2 FYEKMQ (reference sequence). V was clipped by 7 bases and J by 9 bases, with 19 bases between them. The CDR3 totals 14 residues. CDR3 protein: CASTFGGRFGEQFF. The CDR3, as DNA: TGTGCCAGCACCTTTGGGGGCCGGTTTGGTGAGCAGTTCTTC.

This rearrangement joins TRBV6-5 to TRBJ2-7; D gene uncertain. The CDR3 covers 14 residues. Germline lookup yields CDR1 MNHEY and CDR2 SVGAGI. The V end was cut by 7 bases, the J end by 2 bases, with 15 bases between. The CDR3 protein is CASTRPNTPYEQYF. DNA of the CDR3: TGTGCCAGCACCCGCCCCAACACTCCCTACGAGCAGTACTTC.

V is TRBV19 and J is TRBJ1-5; 10 bases match TRBD1. V dropped 3 bases and J dropped 6; count of bases not matched to a gene: 8. Germline V gene sequence: CDR1 LNHDA, CDR2 SQIVND (reference sequence). The CDR3 has 16 residues. The CDR3 protein is CASSILWDRGGQPQHF. For the CDR3, the DNA is TGTGCCAGTAGTATTTTGTGGGACAGGGGCGGTCAGCCCCAGCATTTT.

Notes on this clone: Other DNA sequences in the sample encode the same CDR3. V gene TRBV27 combines with J gene TRBJ2-7, with D tentatively TRBD2 (6 bases). Germline V lookup: CDR1 MNHEY, CDR2 SMNVEV (reference sequence). The CDR3 loop spans 13 amino acids. The V gene lost 4 bases and the J gene lost 2 bases, with 9 bases spanning the gap. The CDR3 sequence is CASSSGGAYEQYF. CDR3 nucleotides: TGTGCCAGCAGTTCGGGCGGGGCCTACGAGCAGTACTTC.

This clone has only one observation. The chain carries TRBV5-1 and TRBJ2-4; perhaps TRBD2 as D (6 bases). The germline V and J ends were trimmed by 7 bases and 7 bases, with 21 bases remaining between them. There are 15 residues in the CDR3. Per the germline V gene, CDR1 is SGHRS and CDR2 is YFSETQ. The CDR3 nucleotides are TGCGCCAGCGGCACTAGCCCGGGAGTAAGGAACATTCAGTACTTC. Residues: CASGTSPGVRNIQYF.

This chain's CDR3 is CASSPGGTGELFF. The CDR3 nucleotides read TGTGCCAGCAGTCCAGGCGGCACCGGGGAGCTGTTTTTT. The chain joins TRBV6-1 to TRBJ2-2; no definite D call. The CDR3 covers 13 residues. Per germline, CDR1 MNHNS and CDR2 SASEGT. The germline V and J ends were trimmed by 5 bases and 4 bases, with 8 bases remaining between them.

The chain uses TRBV4-3 and TRBJ2-7, with D perhaps assigned TRBD1 or TRBD2 (5 bases each). The V gene's germline CDR1 is LGHNA and CDR2 YSLEER. The V end was cut by 4 bases, the J end by 2 bases, with 12 bases between. CDR3 length: 14 residues. The CDR3 protein is CASSPRDGTYEQYF. In DNA form, the CDR3 reads TGCGCCAGCAGCCCGAGGGACGGTACCTACGAGCAGTACTTC.

This chain links TRBV9 with TRBJ1-3, with D hard to call. The germline CDR1 and CDR2 sequences are SGDLS and YYNGEE. V was cut by 5 bases and J by 0 bases, with 12 bases left in between. The CDR3 runs to 15 residues. The CDR3 DNA sequence: TGTGCCAGCAGAAATGAACAGAGCTCTGGAAACACCATATATTTT. Translation gives CASRNEQSSGNTIYF.

This chain links TRBV6-6 with TRBJ1-2; D is uncertain. Between the trimmed V and J ends, which lost 0 bases and 6 bases, there was a span of 14 bases. This CDR3 spans 15 amino acids. Germline values: CDR1 MNHNY, CDR2 SVGAGI (reference sequence). CDR3 protein: CASSYSSLSEHGYTF. For the CDR3, the DNA is TGTGCCAGCAGTTACTCGTCCCTATCTGAACATGGCTACACCTTC.

Comment on this clone: In the same sample, other DNA sequences code for this CDR3. The gene calls are TRBV5-1 and TRBJ1-2; TRBD1 matches at 7 bases. CDR3 length: 14 amino acids. After removal of 0 bases from V and 2 bases from J, the junction contained 1 base not matched to a gene. Germline lookup yields CDR1 SGHRS and CDR2 YFSETQ. CDR3 residues: CASSLGQGNYGYTF. For the CDR3, the DNA is TGCGCCAGCAGCTTGGGACAGGGAAACTATGGCTACACCTTC.

The V call is TRBV12-5, the J call TRBJ1-2; possible D gene TRBD1, 6 bases. CDR1 is LGHNT and CDR2 is FRNRAP in the germline V gene. The CDR3 loop spans 13 amino acids. V shed 6 bases and J shed 3 bases, with 11 bases lying between them. CDR3 region: CASGRGQHYGYTF. CDR3 in DNA: TGTGCTAGTGGCCGAGGACAGCACTATGGCTACACCTTC.

The sample holds one count of this clone. The chain uses TRBV7-9 and TRBJ1-2; D remains ambiguous. This CDR3 spans 15 amino acids. V was trimmed by 5 bases and J by 4 bases, leaving 17 bases between them. The germline gives CDR1 SEHNR, CDR2 FQNEAQ (reference sequence). In DNA form, the CDR3 reads TGTGCCAGCAGCCCCACTATGGATCCTATCTATGGCTACACCTTC. Protein product: CASSPTMDPIYGYTF.